This paragraph reports one T cell receptor (beta chain). The V gene lost 7 bases and the J gene lost 3 bases, with 23 bases spanning the gap. The germline V gene has CDR1 SGHKS and CDR2 YYEKEE (reference sequence). The CDR3 has 16 residues. The table came from immunoSEQ multiplex PCR; TCRdb's copy has only in-frame clones and leaves some out. The sample contains roughly 120,000 clones, about 85% of which appear only once. This record belongs to a study of T cell responses to AZD1222 COVID-19 vaccine. The source of this sequence is an adult in good health. The chain has TRBV5-5 and TRBJ2-7; D possibly corresponds to TRBD1 (6 bases). The starting material was peripheral blood, obtained on day 0 of AZD1222 vaccination. CDR3 sequence: CASGRRRQVGGYEQYF. CDR3 coding DNA: TGTGCCAGCGGCCGACGACGACAGGTTGGAGGCTACGAGCAGTACTTC.